This passage covers 9 T cell receptor beta chains from one sample sequenced in a study of regulatory T cells in long-lasting Graves disease (TCRdb year 2021). The sample's time point label, in plain terms: persistent/refractory GD, antithyroid drugs over 5 years with positive TRAb. RNA was extracted from PBMCs in TRIzol for both TCR sequencing and RNA sequencing. Library prep was done by multiplex PCR. Sequenced using an Illumina HiSeq 4000. CDR3 regions were amplified by Arm-PCR with iRepertoire HTBI primers to construct TCR beta libraries. TCRdb handled the public reads itself, with Q25 trimming in fastp and clone calling in MiXCR, and kept productive beta chains. Entries are consolidated by CDR3 protein sequence, retaining the most common genes and DNA. This sample has 300,000 to 500,000 distinct CDR3 sequences in its table, and around 21% of those were observed once. The ten largest clones represent 20% to 25% of the sample.

The specimen comprised peripheral blood mononuclear cells (PBMCs), sampled when the disease was refractory, from a patient treated with antithyroid drugs. The receptors were gathered from a female donor with Graves disease.

This clonotype was seen ten or more times. This chain joins TRBV6-5 and TRBJ2-5; TRBD1 matches at 10 bases. V lost 4 bases to trimming and J lost 5 bases; unmatched junction nucleotides: 13. The CDR3 is 17 amino acids. Germline values: CDR1 MNHEY, CDR2 SVGAGI. The CDR3 loop is CASSSNVGTGVGETQYF. For the CDR3, the DNA is TGTGCCAGCAGTTCCAACGTAGGGACAGGGGTGGGGGAGACCCAGTACTTC.

V usage is TRBV5-1 and J usage is TRBJ2-2; 13 positions match TRBD2. Germline V CDR1 and CDR2: SGHRS, YFSETQ. The J segment lost 6 bases and the V segment lost 3 bases, leaving 2 bases of the junction unmatched. This CDR3 region has 15 residues. The CDR3 is CASSYGLAGAGELFF. CDR3 sequence (DNA): TGCGCCAGCAGCTATGGACTAGCGGGAGCCGGGGAGCTGTTTTTT.

Comment on this clonotype: Just one base apart from a much larger clone, this may be a read error. This chain uses TRBV12-3 or TRBV12-4 with TRBJ1-1; possible D gene TRBD1, 5 bases. V shed 10 bases and J shed 7 bases, with 19 bases lying between them. This CDR3 contains 13 residues. CDR3: CATSQLTTGEAFF. CDR3 sequence (DNA): TGTGCCACCAGCCAACTTACTACAGGTGAAGCTTTCTTT.

This clonotype was picked up many times. The CDR3 nucleotides read TGTGCCAGCAGTTTACCCCCGTGGGAGCCCCAGCATTTT. Residues: CASSLPPWEPQHF. The V and J genes are TRBV28 and TRBJ1-5; no reliable D call. Trimming removed 2 bases at V and 8 bases at J, with 10 bases between. Germline-derived CDR1 and CDR2 are MDHEN and SYDVKM. This CDR3 has 13 amino acids.

This clonotype was recorded only once. The chain links TRBV5-1 to TRBJ2-3; D uncertain. The CDR3 runs 16 residues. CDR1 is SGHRS, CDR2 YFSETQ, per germline. V lost 0 bases and J 2 bases, leaving 13 bases between the germline ends. CDR3 in DNA: TGCGCCAGCAGCTTGGGGGTAATCAGGACCACAGATACGCAGTATTTT. This encodes CASSLGVIRTTDTQYF.

In its sample, this clonotype was seen many times. The chain has TRBV15 and TRBJ1-1; unclear D gene. This CDR3 is built from 17 residues. Germline V lookup: CDR1 LNHNV, CDR2 YYDKDF (reference sequence). V gave up 0 bases and J gave up 4 bases, with 18 bases separating them. The CDR3 coding sequence is TGTGCCACCAGCAGAGATTACGCGGCAGCCCAAAGCACTGAAGCTTTCTTT. This encodes CATSRDYAAAQSTEAFF.

The chain is built from TRBV5-4 and TRBJ2-7, with D perhaps TRBD1 (6 bases). V was trimmed by 3 bases and J by 3 bases, leaving 16 bases between them. Germline loops: CDR1 SGHNT, CDR2 YYREEE (reference sequence). This CDR3 spans 15 amino acids. The CDR3 sequence: CASSSPGQAYYEQYF. As DNA, the CDR3 is TGTGCCAGCAGCTCTCCGGGACAAGCCTACTACGAGCAGTACTTC.

The gene calls are TRBV6-1 and TRBJ1-2; TRBD1 agrees at 9 bases. This CDR3 is built from 13 residues. Germline trimming cut 6 bases from V and 7 bases from J; bases unmatched to any gene: 6. From germline, CDR1 is MNHNS and CDR2 SASEGT. The chain's CDR3 is CASRQQGASGYTF. The CDR3 DNA follows: TGTGCCAGCAGGCAACAGGGGGCTAGTGGCTACACCTTC.

The sample holds many counts of this clonotype. The gene calls are TRBV2 and TRBJ1-2; possibly TRBD1 for D (5 bases). The V gene lost 8 bases and the J gene lost 2 bases, with 18 bases spanning the gap. The CDR3 runs 15 residues. The germline V gene encodes CDR1 SNHLY and CDR2 FYNNEI. CDR3 amino acids: CASLHQGNTNYGYTF. Here the CDR3 DNA reads TGTGCCAGCCTCCACCAGGGCAACACAAACTATGGCTACACCTTC.